This T cell receptor beta chain appears in the sequencing data of a study of STAT5B mutations in CD4+ large granular lymphocyte leukemia. Findings of the study overall: Without HLA matching, higher CD4+ than CD8+ T-LGLL clonality could reflect small sample size. No patients shared main leukemic clonotypes, though roughly 23% appeared at low frequency elsewhere.

V shed 6 bases and J shed 0 bases, with 2 bases lying between them. Germline loops: CDR1 MNHEY, CDR2 SMNVEV (reference sequence). The CDR3 runs to 11 residues. Concerning this clone: As yet, its antigen is unknown.

TCRdb's table, derived via immunoSEQ multiplex PCR, lists solely in-frame clones and lacks some. The sample carries about 40,000 clones, approximately 88% recorded once. The rearrangement joins TRBV27 to TRBJ2-5; D is uncertain. The specimen sequenced was CD4+ T cells from blood buffy coats. The TCR sequence derives from a human donor in good health. CDR3 loop: CASRHQETQYF. DNA for the CDR3: TGTGCCAGCAGACACCAAGAGACCCAGTACTTC.